The T cell receptor (beta chain) described here comes from a study of blood T cell repertoires in COVID-19. Study in general: The study drew acute and convalescent COVID-19 samples from the United States, Italy and Spain. T cells, B-cell-depleted T cells, or PBMCs provided the cDNA or gDNA that served as material.

This clone came up a few times. Per the original data handling: Nucleated cell number was recorded as an estimate derived from reference gene primer amplification. Produced via immunoSEQ multiplex PCR; TCRdb's table is partial and in-frame only. V and J calls and clone size are those listed in that table; D and trimming were worked out from the DNA. The sample has tens of thousands of clones, 70% to 90% seen once. The specimen sequenced was peripheral blood. The source of this sequence is a woman of 80 years or more with active or convalescent COVID-19.

This CDR3 reads CASSGQGYGYTF. The CDR3 DNA reads as TGCGCCAGCAGCGGACAGGGGTATGGCTACACCTTC. The chain couples TRBV5-1 to TRBJ1-2; 9 bases agree with TRBD1. The V gene's germline CDR1 is SGHRS and CDR2 YFSETQ. The CDR3 totals 12 residues. V lost 4 bases to trimming and J lost 5 bases; unmatched junction nucleotides: 0. Together with reference TRBV5-1 and TRBJ1-2, the CDR3 gives the full variable domain: KAGVTQTPRYLIKTRGQQVTLSCSPISGHRSVSWYQQTPGQGLQFLFEYFSETQRNKGNFPGRFSGRQFSNSRSEMNVSTLELGDSALYLCASSGQGYGYTFGSGTRLTVV.